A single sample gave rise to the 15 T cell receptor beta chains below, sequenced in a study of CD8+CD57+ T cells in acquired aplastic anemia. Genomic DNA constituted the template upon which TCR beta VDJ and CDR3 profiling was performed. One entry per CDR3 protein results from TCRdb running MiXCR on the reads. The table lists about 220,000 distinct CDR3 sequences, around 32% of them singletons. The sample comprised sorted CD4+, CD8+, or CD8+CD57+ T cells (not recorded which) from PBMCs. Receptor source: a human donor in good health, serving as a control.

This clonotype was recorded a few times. CDR3 sequence (DNA): TGTGCCAGCAGCCGGCGAAGAGGGGGAGGTTCGGAAGAGCAGTACTTC. This sequence encodes CASSRRRGGGSEEQYF. The genes are TRBV9 and TRBJ2-7, with D perhaps given as TRBD1 or TRBD2 (6 bases each). Germline CDR1 SGDLS, CDR2 YYNGEE. This CDR3 has 16 residues. Trimming stripped 4 bases from V and 7 bases from J, with 24 bases between.

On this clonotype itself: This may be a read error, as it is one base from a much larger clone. The CDR3 is CASSHLGFGGADGTQYF. As DNA, the CDR3 is TGCGCCAGCAGCCACTTGGGGTTCGGGGGGGCCGATGGGACCCAGTACTTC. The chain links TRBV10-2 to TRBJ2-5; 8 positions match TRBD2. Looked up from germline, CDR1 is WSHSY and CDR2 is SAAADI. The CDR3 covers 17 residues. J lost 7 bases, V lost 6 bases, and 19 bases had no gene match.

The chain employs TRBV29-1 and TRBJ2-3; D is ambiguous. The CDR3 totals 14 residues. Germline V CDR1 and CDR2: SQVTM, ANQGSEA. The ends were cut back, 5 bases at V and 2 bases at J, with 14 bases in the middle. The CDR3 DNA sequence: TGCAGCGTTCTTCAACCCAGATACACAGATACGCAGTATTTT. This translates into CSVLQPRYTDTQYF.

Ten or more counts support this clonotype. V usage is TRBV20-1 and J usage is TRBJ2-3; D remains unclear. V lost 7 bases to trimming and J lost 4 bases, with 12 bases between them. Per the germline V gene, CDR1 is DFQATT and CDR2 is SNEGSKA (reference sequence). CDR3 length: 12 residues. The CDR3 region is CSGAPSADTQYF. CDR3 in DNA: TGCAGTGGTGCCCCGTCGGCAGATACGCAGTATTTT.

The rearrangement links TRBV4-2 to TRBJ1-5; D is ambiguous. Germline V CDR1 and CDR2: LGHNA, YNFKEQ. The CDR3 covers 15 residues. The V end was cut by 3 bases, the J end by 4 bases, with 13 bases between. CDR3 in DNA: TGTGCCAGCAGCCAGGAGGGCCAGCCTAATCAGCCCCAGCATTTT. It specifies CASSQEGQPNQPQHF.

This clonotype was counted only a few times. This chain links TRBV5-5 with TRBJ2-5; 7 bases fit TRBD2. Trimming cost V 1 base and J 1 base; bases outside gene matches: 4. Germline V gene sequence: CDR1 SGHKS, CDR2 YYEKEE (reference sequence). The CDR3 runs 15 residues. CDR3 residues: CASSLTRTSQETQYF. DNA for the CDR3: TGTGCCAGCAGCTTGACGCGGACTAGCCAAGAGACCCAGTACTTC.

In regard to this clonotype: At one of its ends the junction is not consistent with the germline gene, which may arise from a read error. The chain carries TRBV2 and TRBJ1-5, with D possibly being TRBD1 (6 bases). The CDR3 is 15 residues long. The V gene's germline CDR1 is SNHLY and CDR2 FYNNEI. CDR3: CAISGVLGGGQPQHF. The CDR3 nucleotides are TGTGCCATCAGTGGGGTATTGGGGGGGGGCCAGCCCCAGCATTTT.

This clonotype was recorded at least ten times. For the CDR3, the DNA is TGTGCCAGCAGTGTTCTGGGGGACTACGAGCAGTACTTC. It codes for CASSVLGDYEQYF. V is TRBV2 and J is TRBJ2-7; D could derive from TRBD1 or TRBD2 (5 bases each). This CDR3 contains 13 residues. Deletions cut 4 bases from V and 3 bases from J, with 10 bases between. Per germline, CDR1 SNHLY and CDR2 FYNNEI.

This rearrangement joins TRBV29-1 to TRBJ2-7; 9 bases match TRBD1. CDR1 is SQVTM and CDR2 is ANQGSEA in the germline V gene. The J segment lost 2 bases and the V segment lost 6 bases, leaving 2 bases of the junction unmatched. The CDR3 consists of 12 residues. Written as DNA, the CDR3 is TGCAGCGTGGGGGACAGGGCCTACGAGCAGTACTTC. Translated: CSVGDRAYEQYF.

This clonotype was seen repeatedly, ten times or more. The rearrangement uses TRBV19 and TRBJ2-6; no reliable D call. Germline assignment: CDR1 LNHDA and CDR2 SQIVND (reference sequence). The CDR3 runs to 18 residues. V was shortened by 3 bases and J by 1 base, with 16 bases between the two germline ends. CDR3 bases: TGTGCCAGTAGTATTCTCCGGGCCGCAAGGTCTGGGGCCAACGTCCTGACTTTC. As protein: CASSILRAARSGANVLTF.

The CDR3, as DNA: TGTGCCTCCAGGGTGAGCTCCTACAATGAGCAGTTCTTC. This codes for CASRVSSYNEQFF. The rearrangement links TRBV30 to TRBJ2-1; D is perhaps TRBD1 (5 bases). The CDR3 has 13 residues. Germline loops: CDR1 GTSNPN, CDR2 SVGIG (reference sequence). The V and J ends lost 7 bases and 0 bases respectively, with 10 bases between them. Filled out from reference TRBV30 and TRBJ2-1, the complete variable domain reads SQTIHQWPATLVQPVGSPLSLECTVEGTSNPNLYWYRQAAGRGLQLLFYSVGIGQISSEVPQNLSASRPQDRQFILSSKKLLLSDSGFYLCASRVSSYNEQFFGPGTRLTVL.

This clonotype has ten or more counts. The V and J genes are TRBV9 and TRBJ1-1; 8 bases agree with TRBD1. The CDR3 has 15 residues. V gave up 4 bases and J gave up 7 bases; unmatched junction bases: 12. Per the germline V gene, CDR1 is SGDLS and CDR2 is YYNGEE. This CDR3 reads CASSPRLTGAGEAFF. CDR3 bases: TGTGCCAGCAGCCCCCGCCTGACAGGGGCGGGTGAAGCTTTCTTT.

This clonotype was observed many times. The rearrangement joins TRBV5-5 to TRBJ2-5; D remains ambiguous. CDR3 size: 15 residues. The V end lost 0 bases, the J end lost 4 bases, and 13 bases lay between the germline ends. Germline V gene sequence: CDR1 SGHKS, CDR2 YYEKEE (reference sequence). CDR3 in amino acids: CASSLAPALTETQYF. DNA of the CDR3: TGTGCCAGCAGCTTGGCGCCCGCCCTCACAGAGACCCAGTACTTC. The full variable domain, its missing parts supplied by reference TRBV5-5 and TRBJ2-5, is DAGVTQSPTHLIKTRGQQVTLRCSPISGHKSVSWYQQVLGQGPQFIFQYYEKEERGRGNFPDRFSARQFPNYSSELNVNALLLGDSALYLCASSLAPALTETQYFGPGTRLLVL.

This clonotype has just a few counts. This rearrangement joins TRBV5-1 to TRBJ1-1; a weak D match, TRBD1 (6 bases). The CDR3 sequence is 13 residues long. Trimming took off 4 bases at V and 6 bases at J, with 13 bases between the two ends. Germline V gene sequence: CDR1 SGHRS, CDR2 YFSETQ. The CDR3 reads CASSRGNSAEAFF. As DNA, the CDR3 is TGCGCCAGCAGCAGGGGGAACTCGGCTGAAGCTTTCTTT. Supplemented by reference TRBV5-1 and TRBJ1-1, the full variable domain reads KAGVTQTPRYLIKTRGQQVTLSCSPISGHRSVSWYQQTPGQGLQFLFEYFSETQRNKGNFPGRFSGRQFSNSRSEMNVSTLELGDSALYLCASSRGNSAEAFFGQGTRLTVV.

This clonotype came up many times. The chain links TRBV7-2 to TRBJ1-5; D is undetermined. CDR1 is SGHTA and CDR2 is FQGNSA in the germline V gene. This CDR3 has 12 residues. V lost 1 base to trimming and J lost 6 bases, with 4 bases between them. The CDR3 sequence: CASSLEGQPQHF. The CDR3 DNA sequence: TGTGCCAGCAGCTTAGAGGGTCAGCCCCAGCATTTT.